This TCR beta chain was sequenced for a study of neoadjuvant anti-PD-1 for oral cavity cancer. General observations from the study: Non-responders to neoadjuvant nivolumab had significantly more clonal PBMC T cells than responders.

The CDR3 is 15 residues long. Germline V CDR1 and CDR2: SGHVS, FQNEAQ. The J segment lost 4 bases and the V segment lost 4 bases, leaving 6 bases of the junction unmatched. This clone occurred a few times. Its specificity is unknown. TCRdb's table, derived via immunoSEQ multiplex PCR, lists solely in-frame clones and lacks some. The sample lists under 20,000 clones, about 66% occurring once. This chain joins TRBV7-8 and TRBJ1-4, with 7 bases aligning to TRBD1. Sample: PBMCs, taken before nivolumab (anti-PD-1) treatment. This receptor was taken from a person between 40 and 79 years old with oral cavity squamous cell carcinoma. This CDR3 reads CASSSPGTDNEKLFF. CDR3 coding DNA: TGTGCCAGCAGCTCACCCGGGACAGATAATGAAAAACTGTTTTTT.